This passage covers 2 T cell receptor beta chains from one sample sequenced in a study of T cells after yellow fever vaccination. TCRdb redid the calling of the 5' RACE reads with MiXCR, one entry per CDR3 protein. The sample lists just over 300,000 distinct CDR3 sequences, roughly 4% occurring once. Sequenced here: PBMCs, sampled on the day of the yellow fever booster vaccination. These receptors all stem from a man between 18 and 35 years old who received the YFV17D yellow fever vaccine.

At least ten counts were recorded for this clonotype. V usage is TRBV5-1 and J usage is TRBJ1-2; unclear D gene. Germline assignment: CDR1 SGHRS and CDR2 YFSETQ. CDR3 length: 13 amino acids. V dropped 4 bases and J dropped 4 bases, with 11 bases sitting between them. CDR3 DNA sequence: TGCGCCAGCAGCGTATCCGGAGTCTATGGCTACACCTTC. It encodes CASSVSGVYGYTF. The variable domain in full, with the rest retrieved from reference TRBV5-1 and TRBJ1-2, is KAGVTQTPRYLIKTRGQQVTLSCSPISGHRSVSWYQQTPGQGLQFLFEYFSETQRNKGNFPGRFSGRQFSNSRSEMNVSTLELGDSALYLCASSVSGVYGYTFGSGTRLTVV.

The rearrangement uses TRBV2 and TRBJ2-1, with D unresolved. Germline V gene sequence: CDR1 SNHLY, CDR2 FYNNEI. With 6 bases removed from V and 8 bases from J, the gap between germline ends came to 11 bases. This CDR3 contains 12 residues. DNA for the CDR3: TGTGCCAGCAGCTCCACTCTCCATGAGCAGTTCTTC. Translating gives CASSSTLHEQFF.